A single sample is the source of the 28 T cell receptor beta chains below, sequenced in a study of blood T cell repertoires in COVID-19. Measured with immunoSEQ multiplex PCR; TCRdb has only the in-frame clones, and not every one. The table includes 180,000 or so clones, 65% to 85% detected once. Sequencing used peripheral blood. The receptors shown here come from a woman in her 40s with COVID-19, enrolled during active disease.

This clone was found a few times. V gene TRBV7-9 combines with J gene TRBJ1-5; tentative D call: TRBD1 (5 bases). This CDR3 spans 16 amino acids. Germline-derived CDR1 and CDR2 are SEHNR and FQNEAQ (reference sequence). V lost 3 bases and J lost 3, with 15 bases in between. CDR3 protein: CASSFRGAGVNQPQHF. CDR3 coding DNA: TGTGCCAGCAGCTTTCGTGGGGCAGGAGTCAATCAGCCCCAGCATTTT.

The J gene is TRBJ2-1, the V gene TRBV10-2; D may be TRBD1 (6 bases). The germline V and J ends were trimmed by 0 bases and 5 bases, with 8 bases remaining between them. Germline V gives CDR1 WSHSY, CDR2 SAAADI. The CDR3 totals 14 residues. For the CDR3, the DNA is TGCGCCAGCAGTGAGTCGAGGGGGAACAATGAGCAGTTCTTC. It is translated as CASSESRGNNEQFF.

In its sample, this clone was seen a few times. This rearrangement joins TRBV13 to TRBJ2-7, with D tentatively TRBD2 (5 bases). Trimming removed 5 bases from V and 7 bases from J, with 15 bases in between. Germline V gene lookup returns CDR1 PRHDT and CDR2 FYEKMQ (reference sequence). This CDR3 is built from 13 residues. As DNA, the CDR3 is TGTGCCAGCAGCCCGCAGCGGTTGAGGGAGCAGTACTTC. This codes for CASSPQRLREQYF.

In DNA, the CDR3 is TGTGCCAGCAGGCCGGGACTATGGACTGGAAACACCATATATTTT. Its protein product is CASRPGLWTGNTIYF. The chain recombines TRBV6-5 with TRBJ1-3; TRBD1 might be the D (5 bases). This CDR3 spans 15 amino acids. Germline CDR1 MNHEY, CDR2 SVGAGI. Trimming took off 6 bases at V and 2 bases at J, with 14 bases between the two ends.

This CDR3 is CASSPAGGPGANVLTF. DNA for the CDR3: TGTGCCAGCAGCCCCGCGGGGGGGCCTGGGGCCAACGTCCTGACTTTC. This chain uses TRBV7-2 with TRBJ2-6; TRBD2 matches 9 bases. The CDR3 runs to 16 residues. Trimming at V came to 5 bases and at J to 2 bases, leaving 4 bases not matched to a gene. Germline V gene data show CDR1 as SGHTA and CDR2 as FQGNSA. The complete variable domain, with remaining parts taken from reference TRBV7-2 and TRBJ2-6, reads GAGVSQSPSNKVTEKGKDVELRCDPISGHTALYWYRQSLGQGLEFLIYFQGNSAPDKSGLPSDRFSAERTGGSVSTLTIQRTQQEDSAVYLCASSPAGGPGANVLTFGAGSRLTVL.

The chain combines TRBV11-2 with TRBJ1-6; the match to TRBD1 covers 10 bases. CDR3 length: 15 amino acids. The germline V gene has CDR1 SGHAT and CDR2 FQNNGV. J lost 7 bases, V lost 3 bases, and 3 bases had no gene match. The CDR3 region is CASSLEDRGNSPLHF. As DNA, the CDR3 is TGTGCCAGCAGCTTGGAGGACAGGGGGAATTCACCCCTCCACTTT.

The chain links TRBV7-8 to TRBJ2-5; TRBD2 matches at 10 bases. Trimming at V came to 4 bases and at J to 2 bases, leaving 7 bases not matched to a gene. The CDR3 is made up of 16 amino acids. Germline V gives CDR1 SGHVS, CDR2 FQNEAQ. CDR3 amino acids: CASSWTSGTIQETQYF. CDR3 DNA: TGTGCCAGCAGCTGGACTAGCGGAACGATACAAGAGACCCAGTACTTC.

The chain recombines TRBV11-2 with TRBJ2-7; 10 bases are a match to TRBD1. V lost 5 bases to trimming and J lost 4 bases; unmatched junction nucleotides: 5. CDR3 length: 14 amino acids. Germline-derived CDR1 and CDR2 are SGHAT and FQNNGV. The CDR3 loop is CASSDWTGGYEQYF. CDR3 nucleotides: TGTGCCAGCAGCGACTGGACAGGGGGGTACGAGCAGTACTTC. Supplemented by reference TRBV11-2 and TRBJ2-7, the full variable domain reads EAGVAQSPRYKIIEKRQSVAFWCNPISGHATLYWYQQILGQGPKLLIQFQNNGVVDDSQLPKDRFSAERLKGVDSTLKIQPAKLEDSAVYLCASSDWTGGYEQYFGPGTRLTVT.

This chain joins TRBV5-4 and TRBJ2-2, with D maybe TRBD2 (5 bases). Trimming removed 4 bases from V and 5 bases from J, with 9 bases in between. Germline V gene sequence: CDR1 SGHNT, CDR2 YYREEE (reference sequence). The CDR3 is 13 amino acids. CDR3 DNA sequence: TGTGCCAGCAGCCTCACGGGAACCGGGGAGCTGTTTTTT. It encodes CASSLTGTGELFF.

The chain combines TRBV18 with TRBJ1-2; 7 nucleotides agree with TRBD1. CDR1 and CDR2 from the germline V gene are KGHSH and LQKENI. V lost 2 bases to trimming and J lost 6 bases; unmatched junction nucleotides: 3. The CDR3 totals 13 residues. CDR3 bases: TGTGCCAGCTCACCATCCAGGGGGGATGGCTACACCTTC. Amino acid sequence: CASSPSRGDGYTF. The full variable domain, in which reference TRBV18 and TRBJ1-2 provide the parts outside the CDR3, is NAGVMQNPRHLVRRRGQEARLRCSPMKGHSHVYWYRQLPEEGLKFMVYLQKENIIDESGMPKERFSAEFPKEGPSILRIQQVVRGDSAAYFCASSPSRGDGYTFGSGTRLTVV.

This sequence joins TRBV2 and TRBJ1-1; D remains ambiguous. This CDR3 is 13 amino acids long. Trimming left V 5 bases short and J 8 bases short, with 15 bases between. Looked up from germline, CDR1 is SNHLY and CDR2 is FYNNEI. The CDR3 reads CASSQPTGSEAFF. CDR3 nucleotide sequence: TGTGCCAGCAGTCAACCTACCGGGTCCGAAGCTTTCTTT.

The V and J genes are TRBV5-1 and TRBJ2-3, with 7 bases matching TRBD1. With V trimmed by 0 bases and J by 2 bases, 3 bases remained unmatched. Germline CDR1 reads SGHRS; CDR2 reads YFSETQ. The CDR3 sequence is 15 residues long. Written as DNA, the CDR3 is TGCGCCAGCAGCTTGGCCACAGGGGACACAGATACGCAGTATTTT. Protein sequence: CASSLATGDTDTQYF.

This clone came up a few times. The chain has TRBV6-5 and TRBJ2-1; D is perhaps TRBD2 (5 bases). Germline lookup yields CDR1 MNHEY and CDR2 SVGAGI. The CDR3 runs to 14 residues. V gave up 6 bases and J gave up 2 bases, with 11 bases separating them. Written as DNA, the CDR3 is TGTGCCAGCAGGGGGAGTGTAGCCTACAATGAGCAGTTCTTC. Its translation is CASRGSVAYNEQFF.

The chain recombines TRBV11-3 with TRBJ1-6, with D hard to call. Trimming pared 5 bases from V and 3 bases from J, leaving 5 bases between. Germline CDR1 reads SGHNT; CDR2 reads YENEEA. The length of the CDR3 is 13 residues. For the CDR3, the DNA is TGTGCCAGCAGCGTTAACTATAATTCACCCCTCCACTTT. Translating gives CASSVNYNSPLHF.

V and J are TRBV5-1 and TRBJ1-2, with D possibly matching TRBD1 (6 bases). CDR1 is SGHRS, CDR2 YFSETQ, per germline. V was cut by 4 bases and J by 4 bases, with 11 bases left in between. CDR3 length: 13 amino acids. CDR3 region: CASSQDSAYGYTF. CDR3 bases: TGCGCCAGCAGCCAGGACAGTGCCTATGGCTACACCTTC.

The chain joins TRBV20-1 to TRBJ1-1; maybe TRBD1 (6 bases). Germline V gives CDR1 DFQATT, CDR2 SNEGSKA (reference sequence). CDR3 length: 14 residues. Trimming removed 3 bases at V and 1 base at J, with 12 bases between. CDR3 sequence: CSASMGASNTEAFF. CDR3 sequence (DNA): TGCAGTGCTAGTATGGGGGCCTCGAACACTGAAGCTTTCTTT.

The chain combines TRBV3-1 (or the pseudogene TRBV3-2) with TRBJ1-1; TRBD1 matches at 8 bases. The CDR3 spans 17 residues. Looked up from germline, CDR1 is LGHDT and CDR2 is YNNKEL (reference sequence). The ends lost 4 bases at V and 0 bases at J; junction bases unmatched: 10. CDR3 protein: CASSPLGQGRLNTEAFF. The CDR3 region has the DNA TGTGCCAGCAGCCCCCTTGGACAGGGCCGATTGAACACTGAAGCTTTCTTT.

The rearrangement joins TRBV28 to TRBJ1-1; D is possibly TRBD1 (6 bases). V was pared by 6 bases and J by 2 bases, with 16 bases between. The germline V gene encodes CDR1 MDHEN and CDR2 SYDVKM. This CDR3 is 15 amino acids long. CDR3 amino acids: CASSTAGTSNTEAFF. The CDR3 region has the DNA TGTGCCAGCAGCACAGCGGGGACATCCAACACTGAAGCTTTCTTT. The whole variable domain, remainder taken from reference TRBV28 and TRBJ1-1, is DVKVTQSSRYLVKRTGEKVFLECVQDMDHENMFWYRQDPGLGLRLIYFSYDVKMKEKGDIPEGYSVSREKKERFSLILESASTNQTSMYLCASSTAGTSNTEAFFGQGTRLTVV.

This clone was seen once. This sequence joins TRBV6-5 and TRBJ1-4; weak D call: TRBD1 (5 bases). This CDR3 region has 15 residues. Trimming cost V 2 bases and J 4 bases, with 11 bases left between them. Germline lookup yields CDR1 MNHEY and CDR2 SVGAGI. CDR3 in amino acids: CASSYGGGLNEKLFF. The DNA for the CDR3 is TGTGCCAGCAGTTACGGCGGGGGTCTTAATGAAAAACTGTTTTTT.

The chain has TRBV19 and TRBJ2-2; 9 positions agree with TRBD2. Germline V gene data show CDR1 as LNHDA and CDR2 as SQIVND (reference sequence). CDR3 size: 15 residues. With 5 bases clipped from V and 9 bases from J, the junction kept 10 bases outside the gene matches. CDR3 nucleotide sequence: TGTGCCAGTAGTCTCGCGGGAGGGTCCGACCGGGAGCTGTTTTTT. Its translation is CASSLAGGSDRELFF.

In this sample, this clone turned up a few times. Other DNA sequences in this specimen translate into the identical CDR3. V and J are TRBV15 and TRBJ2-7; 7 bases align to TRBD1. The CDR3 length is 14 residues. The J segment lost 0 bases and the V segment lost 3 bases, leaving 2 bases of the junction unmatched. Per germline, CDR1 LNHNV and CDR2 YYDKDF (reference sequence). The CDR3 nucleotides are TGTGCCACCAGCAGGACAGGGAACTCCTACGAGCAGTACTTC. This gives the protein CATSRTGNSYEQYF.

The chain carries TRBV19 and TRBJ1-6; no clear D. Germline V lookup: CDR1 LNHDA, CDR2 SQIVND (reference sequence). This CDR3 is 14 amino acids long. V lost 1 base to trimming and J lost 5 bases, with 6 bases between them. The DNA of the CDR3 is TGTGCCAGTAGTATAGGAGCCCATAATTCACCCCTCCACTTT. The encoded protein is CASSIGAHNSPLHF.

The chain is built from TRBV10-1 and TRBJ2-2; D is possibly TRBD2 (5 bases). Germline V gives CDR1 WNHNN, CDR2 SYGVQD (reference sequence). V lost 2 bases to trimming and J lost 6 bases, with 7 bases between them. The CDR3 covers 13 residues. In DNA, the CDR3 is TGCGCCAGCAGTGAGCGGGATCCCGGGGAGCTGTTTTTT. Translated, it gives CASSERDPGELFF.

The chain joins TRBV2 to TRBJ2-5; 11 bases line up with TRBD1. CDR1 is SNHLY and CDR2 is FYNNEI in the germline V gene. The V gene end was trimmed by 5 bases and the J gene end by 8 bases; junction bases not matched to a gene: 4. The CDR3 runs 13 residues. CDR3 residues: CASSFGTGGTQYF. CDR3 bases: TGTGCCAGCAGTTTCGGGACAGGGGGTACCCAGTACTTC.

The chain combines TRBV5-1 with TRBJ1-1, with 9 bases that match TRBD1. After removal of 4 bases from V and 0 bases from J, the junction contained 10 bases not matched to a gene. CDR1 is SGHRS and CDR2 is YFSETQ in the germline V gene. This CDR3 has 17 residues. CDR3: CASSTRTGATMNTEAFF. The CDR3 DNA follows: TGCGCCAGCAGCACTCGGACAGGGGCTACCATGAACACTGAAGCTTTCTTT.

The chain has TRBV10-2 and TRBJ2-7; the D is unclear. The germline V gene encodes CDR1 WSHSY and CDR2 SAAADI. V gave up 8 bases and J gave up 3 bases, with 11 bases separating them. CDR3 length: 12 amino acids. CDR3 bases: TGCGCCAGCCGTGTGGCCGACTACGAGCAGTACTTC. Its protein product is CASRVADYEQYF.

This clone is a singleton in its sample. The rearrangement uses TRBV5-1 and TRBJ2-7, with D unclear. CDR1 and CDR2 from the germline V gene are SGHRS and YFSETQ. The CDR3 spans 15 residues. V was shortened by 5 bases and J by 0 bases, with 15 bases between the two germline ends. CDR3 region: CASRLTYLSSYEQYF. CDR3 nucleotide sequence: TGCGCCAGCAGGTTGACCTACCTGAGCTCCTACGAGCAGTACTTC. Using reference TRBV5-1 and TRBJ2-7 for the parts outside the CDR3, the full variable domain is KAGVTQTPRYLIKTRGQQVTLSCSPISGHRSVSWYQQTPGQGLQFLFEYFSETQRNKGNFPGRFSGRQFSNSRSEMNVSTLELGDSALYLCASRLTYLSSYEQYFGPGTRLTVT.

This clone has just one count. This rearrangement joins TRBV28 to TRBJ1-4, with 8 bases that match TRBD1. This CDR3 comprises 16 residues. Germline V gene lookup returns CDR1 MDHEN and CDR2 SYDVKM. With 4 bases clipped from V and 8 bases from J, the junction kept 12 bases outside the gene matches. CDR3 in DNA: TGTGCCAGCAGTTGGCAGGGGGCCACCAGGAGGGAAAAACTGTTTTTT. This encodes CASSWQGATRREKLFF.